This T cell receptor (beta chain) was captured in a study of T cells in localized non-small cell lung cancer. Study-level findings and limits: Of the tissues analyzed, uninvolved adjacent lung showed maximal T cell clonality, greater than tumor.

The length of the CDR3 is 10 residues. Trimming removed 6 bases at V and 5 bases at J, with 7 bases between. Germline values: CDR1 DFQATT, CDR2 SNEGSKA (reference sequence). Regarding this clone: Its target is not known. The same CDR3 is also encoded by other DNA sequences in this sample.

Using immunoSEQ multiplex PCR, the repertoire was profiled, and TCRdb retains in-frame clones only, with some absent. In the table there are tens of thousands of clones, roughly 90% of which are singletons. The chain carries TRBV20-1 and TRBJ2-5; D gene unclear. This sample comprised peripheral blood, obtained before any cancer treatment. The TCR sequence derives from a man aged 40 to 70 with stage I squamous cell lung carcinoma. The CDR3 sequence is CSARRETQYF. CDR3 DNA: TGCAGTGCCCGTAGGGAGACCCAGTACTTC.